The 7 T cell receptor beta chains reported below all come from one sample, sequenced in a study of OX40 agonist ivuxolimab in advanced cancers. The protocol used for the library was the immunoSEQ multiplex PCR assay. What TCRdb holds here is the immuneACCESS table cut down to in-frame rearrangements. Part of the clones is not present; checked against another copy, under half of the missing clones reflect an unresolved V gene, and the others are unexplained. The sample table holds about 86,000 clones, of which around 88% were seen once. The leading ten clones occupy approximately 1.5% of the sample. The specimen was CD4+ or CD8+ T cells sorted from blood, collected in a trial of the OX40 agonist ivuxolimab. The source of these receptors is an adult with an advanced solid tumor such as melanoma, head and neck, liver or kidney cancer.

The chain carries TRBV6-6 and TRBJ2-7; TRBD1 or TRBD2 may be the D gene (5 bases each). CDR3 length: 15 residues. CDR1 MNHNY and CDR2 SVGAGI come from the germline V gene (reference sequence). V shed 8 bases and J shed 2 bases, with 19 bases lying between them. The CDR3 DNA sequence: TGTGCCAGCCTGAAAGGGGACCTACAACCCTACGAGCAGTACTTC. Protein sequence: CASLKGDLQPYEQYF.

V and J are TRBV10-1 and TRBJ1-1; a weak D match, TRBD1 (5 bases). Trimming cost V 6 bases and J 1 base, with 9 bases left between them. The germline gives CDR1 WNHNN, CDR2 SYGVQD (reference sequence). The CDR3 loop spans 13 amino acids. DNA for the CDR3: TGCGCCAGCAGAGCCAGGGAGAACACTGAAGCTTTCTTT. Its translation is CASRARENTEAFF.

The sample holds one count of this clone. CDR3 sequence (DNA): TGTGCCAGCAGCTCCCTTAGAGGGAGCACAGATACGCAGTATTTT. This translates into CASSSLRGSTDTQYF. The genes are TRBV5-4 and TRBJ2-3, with D perhaps TRBD2 (5 bases). There are 15 residues in the CDR3. Germline V CDR1 and CDR2: SGHNT, YYREEE (reference sequence). V was clipped by 3 bases and J by 0 bases, with 11 bases between them.

The chain joins TRBV4-1 to TRBJ1-1; D may be TRBD1 (5 bases). The CDR3 extends over 14 amino acids. The germline CDR1 and CDR2 sequences are MGHRA and YSYEKL. V shed 6 bases and J shed 0 bases, with 11 bases lying between them. The CDR3 loop is CASRGVLLNTEAFF. Here the CDR3 DNA reads TGCGCCAGCAGGGGGGTTCTTTTGAACACTGAAGCTTTCTTT.

In this sample, this clone turned up once. The chain recombines TRBV19 with TRBJ1-2; 8 nucleotides agree with TRBD1. Looked up from germline, CDR1 is LNHDA and CDR2 is SQIVND (reference sequence). Trimming cost V 7 bases and J 5 bases; bases outside gene matches: 6. This CDR3 is 13 amino acids long. CDR3 loop: CASMGGQVYGYTF. CDR3 bases: TGTGCCAGTATGGGGGGACAGGTATATGGCTACACCTTC.

V and J are TRBV5-1 and TRBJ2-3, with a possible D match to TRBD1 (6 bases). V lost 6 bases and J 6 bases, leaving 17 bases between the germline ends. The V gene's germline CDR1 is SGHRS and CDR2 YFSETQ. The CDR3 contains 14 residues. The CDR3: CASTRDMGFDTQYF. CDR3 in DNA: TGCGCCAGCACAAGGGACATGGGTTTTGATACGCAGTATTTT. The variable domain in full, completed from reference TRBV5-1 and TRBJ2-3, reads KAGVTQTPRYLIKTRGQQVTLSCSPISGHRSVSWYQQTPGQGLQFLFEYFSETQRNKGNFPGRFSGRQFSNSRSEMNVSTLELGDSALYLCASTRDMGFDTQYFGPGTRLTVL.

V gene TRBV7-9 combines with J gene TRBJ2-3; 9 nucleotides align to TRBD1. The CDR3 has 17 residues. The V gene end was trimmed by 4 bases and the J gene end by 4 bases; junction bases not matched to a gene: 12. Germline V gives CDR1 SEHNR, CDR2 FQNEAQ (reference sequence). The CDR3 DNA sequence: TGTGCCAGCAGCTCCCCCCCGGGACAGGGTTTTGCAGATACGCAGTATTTT. This gives the protein CASSSPPGQGFADTQYF.